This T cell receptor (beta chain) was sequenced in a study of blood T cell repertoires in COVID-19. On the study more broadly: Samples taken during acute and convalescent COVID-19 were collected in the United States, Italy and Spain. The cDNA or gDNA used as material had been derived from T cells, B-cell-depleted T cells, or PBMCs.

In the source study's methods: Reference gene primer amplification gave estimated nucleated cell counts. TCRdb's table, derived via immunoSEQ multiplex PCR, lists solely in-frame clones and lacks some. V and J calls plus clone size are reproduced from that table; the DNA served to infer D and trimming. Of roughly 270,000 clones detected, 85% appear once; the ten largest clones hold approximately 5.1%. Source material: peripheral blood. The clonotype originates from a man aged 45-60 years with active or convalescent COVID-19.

DNA of the CDR3: TGTGCCAGCAACGGACAGGGGTTCCAAGAGACCCAGTACTTC. It encodes CASNGQGFQETQYF. V and J are TRBV5-4 and TRBJ2-5; 9 bases align to TRBD1. This CDR3 has 14 residues. The germline CDR1 and CDR2 sequences are SGHNT and YYREEE (reference sequence). V gave up 6 bases and J gave up 1 base; unmatched junction bases: 4.